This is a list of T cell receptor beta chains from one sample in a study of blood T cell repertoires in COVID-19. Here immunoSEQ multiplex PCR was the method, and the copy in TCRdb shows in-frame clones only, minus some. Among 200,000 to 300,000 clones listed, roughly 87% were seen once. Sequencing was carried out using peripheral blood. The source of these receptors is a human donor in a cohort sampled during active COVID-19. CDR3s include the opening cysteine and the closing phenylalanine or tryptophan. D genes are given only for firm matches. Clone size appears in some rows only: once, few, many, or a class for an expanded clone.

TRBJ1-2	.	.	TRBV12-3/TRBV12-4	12	CASSRAGNGYTF	TGTGCCAGCAGTAGGGCAGGGAATGGCTACACCTTC
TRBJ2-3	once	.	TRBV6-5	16	CASSLSVNIRTDTQYF	TGTGCCAGCAGTTTGTCTGTCAACATTCGCACAGATACGCAGTATTTT
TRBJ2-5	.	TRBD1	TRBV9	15	CASSVANRGQETQYF	TGTGCCAGCAGCGTAGCTAACAGGGGCCAAGAGACCCAGTACTTC
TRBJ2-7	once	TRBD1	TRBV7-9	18	CASSLPLPGQGVSYEQYF	TGTGCCAGCAGCTTACCACTCCCGGGACAGGGGGTTTCCTACGAGCAGTACTTC
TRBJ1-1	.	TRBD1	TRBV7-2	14	CASSLAGQLPEAFF	TGTGCCAGCAGCTTAGCGGGACAGCTGCCTGAAGCTTTCTTT
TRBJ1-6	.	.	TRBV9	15	CASSVEGQLNSPLHF	TGTGCCAGCAGCGTAGAGGGGCAGCTTAATTCACCCCTCCACTTT
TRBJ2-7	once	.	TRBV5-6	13	CASSGVGRYEQYF	TGTGCCAGCAGCGGGGTGGGGAGATACGAGCAGTACTTC
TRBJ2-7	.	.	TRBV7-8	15	CASSFDSLSIYEQYF	TGTGCCAGCAGCTTCGACTCTCTGAGCATCTACGAGCAGTACTTC
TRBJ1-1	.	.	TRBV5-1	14	CASSLGGEGTEAFF	TGCGCCAGCAGCTTGGGGGGCGAAGGCACTGAAGCTTTCTTT
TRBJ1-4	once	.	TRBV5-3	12	CATRGRSEKLFF	TGTGCCACCAGGGGTAGGAGTGAAAAACTGTTTTTT
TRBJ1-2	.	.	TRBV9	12	CASSVNRFRYTF	TGTGCCAGCAGCGTAAACAGGTTTCGCTACACCTTC
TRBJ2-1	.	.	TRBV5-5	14	CASSHSGYYNEQFF	TGTGCCAGCAGCCACAGCGGATACTACAATGAGCAGTTCTTC
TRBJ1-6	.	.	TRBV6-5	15	CASSYSTGVNSPLHF	TGTGCCAGCAGTTACTCGACAGGAGTTAATTCACCCCTCCACTTT
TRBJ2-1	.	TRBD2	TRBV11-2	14	CASSLSGGVDEQFF	TGTGCCAGCAGCCTTAGCGGGGGGGTCGATGAGCAGTTCTTC
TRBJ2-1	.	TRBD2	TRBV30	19	CAWRRGLAGVGISYNEQFF	TGTGCCTGGAGGAGAGGACTAGCGGGAGTCGGTATCTCCTACAATGAGCAGTTCTTC
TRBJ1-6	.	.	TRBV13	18	CASSLVYGSAGTNSPLHF	TGTGCCAGCAGCTTAGTATATGGGTCAGCGGGTACAAATTCACCCCTCCACTTT
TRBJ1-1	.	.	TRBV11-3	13	CASSLNRDTEAFF	TGTGCCAGCAGCTTAAACAGGGACACTGAAGCTTTCTTT
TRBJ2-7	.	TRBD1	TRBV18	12	CASSHDRGEQYF	TGTGCCAGCTCCCACGACAGGGGCGAGCAGTACTTC
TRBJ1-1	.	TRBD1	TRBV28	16	CASRPPLQGGRTEAFF	TGTGCCAGCAGACCTCCTCTACAGGGGGGGAGGACTGAAGCTTTCTTT
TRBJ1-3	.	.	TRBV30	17	CAWSKGWGGTAGNTIYF	TGTGCCTGGAGTAAAGGGTGGGGGGGGACGGCTGGAAACACCATATATTTT
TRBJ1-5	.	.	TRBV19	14	CASSPPPAAQPQHF	TGTGCCAGTAGTCCTCCGCCCGCGGCTCAGCCCCAGCATTTT
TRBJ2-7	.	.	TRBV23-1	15	CASSQSNRSAYEQYF	TGCGCCAGCAGTCAATCAAACAGGTCCGCCTACGAGCAGTACTTC
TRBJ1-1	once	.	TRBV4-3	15	CASSQSPGRNTEAFF	TGCGCCAGCAGCCAATCCCCAGGGCGGAACACTGAAGCTTTCTTT
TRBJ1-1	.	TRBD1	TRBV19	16	CASRPQGASGNTEAFF	TGTGCCAGTAGACCACAGGGGGCTTCGGGGAACACTGAAGCTTTCTTT
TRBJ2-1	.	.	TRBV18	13	CASSPLPLEGQFF	TGTGCCAGCTCACCACTCCCACTCGAGGGTCAGTTCTTC
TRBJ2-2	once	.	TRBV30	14	CAWGGMGRTGELFF	TGTGCCTGGGGGGGTATGGGGAGGACCGGGGAGCTGTTTTTT